These 14 T cell receptor beta chains were sequenced from one sample in a study of shared T cell receptors in the human thymus. Here immunoSEQ multiplex PCR was the method, and the copy in TCRdb shows in-frame clones only, minus some. The repertoire includes 640,000 or so clones, approximately 89% of them detected once, and roughly 0.0087% sits in the top ten. These data also formed part of another study, on human thymus T cells.

Sequencing was performed on thymocytes. The receptor set was obtained from a boy in the first two years of life with a congenital heart defect.

This chain joins TRBV19 and TRBJ2-1, with TRBD2 matching 11 bases. The V segment lost 8 bases and the J segment 0 bases; nucleotides outside the gene matches: 9. The CDR3 has 17 amino acids. Germline V gives CDR1 LNHDA, CDR2 SQIVND (reference sequence). The CDR3 sequence is CASETSGSRGSYNEQFF. CDR3 DNA sequence: TGTGCCAGTGAAACTAGCGGGAGTCGCGGCTCCTACAATGAGCAGTTCTTC.

This chain connects TRBV7-8 to TRBJ1-5; 8 bases are a match to TRBD1. Losses at the gene ends were 5 bases for V and 7 bases for J; bases not matched to a gene: 16. Germline loops: CDR1 SGHVS, CDR2 FQNEAQ. CDR3 length equals 17 residues. CDR3 sequence (DNA): TGTGCCAGCAGCAAGTCCGCAGGGGGCCATCTAGACCAGCCCCAGCATTTT. Translating it yields CASSKSAGGHLDQPQHF.

The V and J genes are TRBV6-1 and TRBJ2-5, with 8 bases lining up with TRBD1. Germline values: CDR1 MNHNS, CDR2 SASEGT. Unmatched junction bases numbered 7, after V lost 4 bases and J lost 0 bases. CDR3 length: 16 amino acids. CDR3 nucleotides: TGTGCCAGCAGTGGGACAGGGCGGTGGTACCAAGAGACCCAGTACTTC. Its translation is CASSGTGRWYQETQYF.

This sequence joins TRBV11-2 and TRBJ2-6, with TRBD1 as a possible D gene (5 bases). Trimming took 7 bases from V and 4 from J, leaving 20 bases between them. The CDR3 is 17 amino acids. From germline, CDR1 is SGHAT and CDR2 FQNNGV. In nucleotides, the CDR3 is TGTGCCAGCAATAAGTTCGACAGAGTTACCGGGGCCAACGTCCTGACTTTC. Translating gives CASNKFDRVTGANVLTF.

The chain joins TRBV29-1 to TRBJ2-4; TRBD1 agrees at 7 bases. The junction had 5 bases not matched to a gene; V was cut back by 2 bases and J by 4 bases. The germline gives CDR1 SQVTM, CDR2 ANQGSEA. This CDR3 has 14 amino acids. The CDR3 DNA reads TGCAGCGTTGAATTGGACAGGAATAAAAACATTCAGTACTTC. This codes for CSVELDRNKNIQYF.

The rearrangement joins TRBV27 to TRBJ2-3; 10 bases map to TRBD2. This CDR3 has 16 residues. V was clipped by 5 bases and J by 3 bases; unmatched bases: 8. Per the germline V gene, CDR1 is MNHEY and CDR2 is SMNVEV (reference sequence). For the CDR3, the DNA is TGTGCCAGCAGTCCACGAGCGGGGGGGCAGACAGATACGCAGTATTTT. It specifies CASSPRAGGQTDTQYF.

The chain combines TRBV28 with TRBJ2-7; D perhaps matches TRBD2 (6 bases). This CDR3 region has 16 residues. Per the germline V gene, CDR1 is MDHEN and CDR2 is SYDVKM. Trimming shortened V by 5 bases and J by 4 bases, and 21 bases separated the two germline ends. CDR3 in DNA: TGTGCCAGCAGTGTCACCGGCGGAAGCGGGTTATACGAGCAGTACTTC. This gives the protein CASSVTGGSGLYEQYF. Filled out from reference TRBV28 and TRBJ2-7, the complete variable domain reads DVKVTQSSRYLVKRTGEKVFLECVQDMDHENMFWYRQDPGLGLRLIYFSYDVKMKEKGDIPEGYSVSREKKERFSLILESASTNQTSMYLCASSVTGGSGLYEQYFGPGTRLTVT.

The CDR3 spells CASSLGLGGSGANVLTF. The DNA of the CDR3 is TGTGCCAGCAGTTTAGGGCTAGGGGGCTCTGGGGCCAACGTCCTGACTTTC. The rearrangement uses TRBV28 and TRBJ2-6; TRBD1 might be the D (6 bases). Trimming removed 2 bases at V and 0 bases at J, with 11 bases between. CDR3 length: 17 amino acids. CDR1 is MDHEN, CDR2 SYDVKM, per germline.

This chain connects TRBV28 to TRBJ1-5; TRBD1 matches 9 bases. Germline values: CDR1 MDHEN, CDR2 SYDVKM. The CDR3 is 15 residues long. J gave up 5 bases and V 3 bases, and 5 bases lay outside the gene matches. CDR3 nucleotide sequence: TGTGCCAGCAGTTTGCCTACAGGGGGCGATCAGCCCCAGCATTTT. Its protein is CASSLPTGGDQPQHF. The variable domain in full, with the rest retrieved from reference TRBV28 and TRBJ1-5, is DVKVTQSSRYLVKRTGEKVFLECVQDMDHENMFWYRQDPGLGLRLIYFSYDVKMKEKGDIPEGYSVSREKKERFSLILESASTNQTSMYLCASSLPTGGDQPQHFGDGTRLSIL.

In DNA form, the CDR3 reads TGTGCCAGCAGTTTTTCCGTCAGGGCAGGTAGCGAGCAGTACTTC. This encodes CASSFSVRAGSEQYF. The gene calls are TRBV5-6 and TRBJ2-7; maybe TRBD1 (5 bases). The germline CDR1 and CDR2 sequences are SGHDT and YYEEEE. CDR3 length: 15 amino acids. The germline V and J ends were trimmed by 5 bases and 6 bases, with 21 bases remaining between them.

The V and J genes are TRBV21-1 and TRBJ2-7; the D call of TRBD2 is as the table states it, not checked on the DNA. TRBV21-1 is shown as a pseudogene. This CDR3 is 15 amino acids long. The CDR3 reads CASSKGGTSPYEQYF. The CDR3 DNA follows: TGTGCCAGCAGCAAGGGAGGGACTTCCCCTTACGAGCAGTACTTC.

The rearrangement uses TRBV13 and TRBJ2-7, with 7 bases fitting TRBD1. Per the germline V gene, CDR1 is PRHDT and CDR2 is FYEKMQ (reference sequence). V lost 5 bases, J lost 3 bases, and 7 bases stayed unmatched. The CDR3 is made up of 14 amino acids. The CDR3 is CASSPGQDRYEQYF. In nucleotides, the CDR3 is TGTGCCAGCAGCCCTGGACAGGATCGCTACGAGCAGTACTTC.

V gene TRBV7-4 combines with J gene TRBJ1-2, with D hard to call. The CDR3 sequence is 15 residues long. The ends were cut back, 2 bases at V and 0 bases at J, with 10 bases in the middle. Germline assignment: CDR1 SGHVT and CDR2 SQSDAQ. CDR3 DNA sequence: TGTGCCAGCAGCTTATTGCGGCGTACTAACTATGGCTACACCTTC. Its protein is CASSLLRRTNYGYTF.

The chain is built from TRBV6-4 and TRBJ2-7; 9 bases fit TRBD1. The germline gives CDR1 MRHNA, CDR2 SNTAGT. Trimming removed 6 bases from V and 2 bases from J; junction bases left unmatched: 5. The CDR3 covers 14 residues. The CDR3 protein is CASSPGTGPYEQYF. The CDR3 DNA sequence: TGTGCCAGCAGCCCCGGGACAGGGCCCTACGAGCAGTACTTC.